Given below is one T cell receptor beta chain in context. Generated by immunoSEQ multiplex PCR, the TCRdb table keeps only in-frame clones and is missing some. Here the sample spans roughly 2.2 million clones, approximately 95% being singletons. This sample is drawn from a study of shared clonotypes between healthy human individuals. Overall study context: Three plates were used per donor for CD4 naive, three for CD4 memory, two for CD8 naive and one for CD8 memory.

The germline V gene encodes CDR1 MNHNS and CDR2 SASEGT. The J segment lost 5 bases and the V segment lost 5 bases, leaving 9 bases of the junction unmatched. The CDR3 loop spans 14 amino acids. Sequencing was carried out using naive CD4+ T cells from PBMCs. Specified subset: CD45RA+ positively selected. The receptor was derived from a man younger than 35 in good health. Some clones in this sample may be carry-over from other donors' samples. The chain is built from TRBV6-1 and TRBJ2-7, with 7 positions matching TRBD2. The CDR3 bases are TGTGCCAGCAGTTCTACTAGCGTTAGCCACGAGCAGTACTTC. Protein product: CASSSTSVSHEQYF.